These T cell receptor beta chains were read from a single sample in a study of graft-versus-host responses after intestinal transplantation. Measured with immunoSEQ multiplex PCR; TCRdb has only the in-frame clones, and not every one. Here the sample spans tens of thousands of clones, more than 85% being singletons. These receptors have no identified antigens. Here the sequenced sample was unstimulated CD8+ T cells sorted from spleen or lymph node cells, taken before intestinal transplant. These receptors all come from a human donor who received an intestinal transplant. Both conserved end residues are part of each CDR3. The D gene is left open where the match is weak. Clone size is not always given. Where it is, it says once, few, many or a class for expanded clones.

few	TRBD2	TRBV5-1	TRBJ2-1	TGCGCCAGCAGCTTGCAGGCTAGCGGGAGGGTAGATGAGCAGTTCTTC	CASSLQASGRVDEQFF
-	-	TRBV28	TRBJ2-6	TGTGCCAGCAGTGATGGGATGATACAGGGCTCTGGGGCCAACGTCCTGACTTTC	CASSDGMIQGSGANVLTF
-	-	TRBV7-2	TRBJ1-4	TGTGCCAGCAGCTTAGAGATGACAGGCCAACTGTTTTTT	CASSLEMTGQLFF
-	TRBD2	TRBV5-1	TRBJ2-1	TGCGCCAGCAGCTTGTCGGCTAGCGGGGGATACAATGAGCAGTTCTTC	CASSLSASGGYNEQFF
-	TRBD2	TRBV7-9	TRBJ2-7	TGTGCCAGCATCCCCCCGAGCGGGACTCTCCACGAGCAGTACTTC	CASIPPSGTLHEQYF
once	TRBD1	TRBV11-2	TRBJ2-7	TGTGCCAGCAGCTTAGGACAGGGGGCATACGAGCAGTACTTC	CASSLGQGAYEQYF
-	-	TRBV4-1	TRBJ2-2	TGCGCCAGCAGCCAAGTCCGCGGGGTCTCTCCCGGGGAGCTGTTTTTT	CASSQVRGVSPGELFF
-	TRBD1	TRBV2	TRBJ1-1	TGTGCCAGCAGAGCTGACAGGGAACAAGGGGACACTGAAGCTTTCTTT	CASRADREQGDTEAFF
-	-	TRBV5-6	TRBJ2-3	TGTGCCAGCAGCTTGGCTCAGGGGACCACAGATACGCAGTATTTT	CASSLAQGTTDTQYF
-	-	TRBV9	TRBJ2-1	TGTGCCAGCAGCGTAGTTGAGGGAAAGAGCTCCTACAATGAGCAGTTCTTC	CASSVVEGKSSYNEQFF
-	-	TRBV6-6	TRBJ1-5	TGTGCCAGCAGTTACGGGCCATTATCTCAGCCCCAGCATTTT	CASSYGPLSQPQHF
-	TRBD1	TRBV5-6	TRBJ2-3	TGTGCCAGCAGCTTGGCAGGGGGCGGGGATACGCAGTATTTT	CASSLAGGGDTQYF
-	TRBD1	TRBV7-9	TRBJ2-7	TGTGCCAGCAGCTTTTTCAAATCTGGGACAGGGGGATTCAAGCAGTACTTC	CASSFFKSGTGGFKQYF
-	-	TRBV9	TRBJ1-2	TGTGCCAGCAGCGGGCAGGGGTCTAACTATGGCTACACCTTC	CASSGQGSNYGYTF
-	-	TRBV5-1	TRBJ1-2	TGCGCCAGCAGCTATGTGTCGGGGGACTATGGCTACACCTTC	CASSYVSGDYGYTF
-	-	TRBV9	TRBJ1-2	TGTGCCAGCAGCGTAGCTCTGGGCATAGACTATGGCTACACCTTC	CASSVALGIDYGYTF
-	-	TRBV4-1	TRBJ1-4	TGCGCCAGCAGCCAAGAGGGTCAAGGGGCTGAAAAACTGTTTTTT	CASSQEGQGAEKLFF
once	-	TRBV6-6	TRBJ1-6	TGTGCCAGCAGACTACCGCCGGATTTCACCCTCCACTTT	CASRLPPDFTLHF
-	-	TRBV7-5	TRBJ2-5	TGTGCCAGAAGCCCCTTTGCGCTTTGCGGGGGGAGTAACATCCAAGAGACCCAGTACTTC	CARSPFALCGGSNIQETQYF
-	-	TRBV9	TRBJ2-5	TGTGCCAGCAGCGTAGAAGAGGACAGCATCCAAGAGACCCAGTACTTC	CASSVEEDSIQETQYF
-	-	TRBV9	TRBJ2-2	TGTGCCAGCAGGGGCCTCACCGGGGAGCTGTTTTTT	CASRGLTGELFF
-	-	TRBV6-5	TRBJ2-2	TGTGCCAGCAGTTACTCGGGGAGGCAATACACCGGGGAGCTGTTTTTT	CASSYSGRQYTGELFF
few	-	TRBV6-5	TRBJ1-5	TGTGCCAGCAGTTACGATCAGGGCCCGAATCAGCCCCAGCATTTT	CASSYDQGPNQPQHF
-	-	TRBV5-4	TRBJ1-1	TGTGCCAGCAGCTTGGGGGGCGAGAACACTGAAGCTTTCTTT	CASSLGGENTEAFF
-	-	TRBV27	TRBJ2-1	TGTGCCAGCAGTTTATCGGGCCTAGCGCCGGACAATGAGCAGTTCTTC	CASSLSGLAPDNEQFF
-	TRBD1	TRBV27	TRBJ2-2	TGTGCCAGCAGCTTGCCAGGACAGGGTACCGGGGAGCTGTTTTTT	CASSLPGQGTGELFF
once	TRBD1	TRBV10-2	TRBJ2-5	TGCGCCAGCAAATCGACAGGGGGTAGGGAGACCCAGTACTTC	CASKSTGGRETQYF
once	-	TRBV4-1	TRBJ1-1	TGCGCCAGCAGCCAAGATTCCAGGGGTAATACTGAAGCTTTCTTT	CASSQDSRGNTEAFF
-	TRBD2	TRBV7-2	TRBJ2-3	TGTGCCAGCAGCTACCTCGGGAGGGTGGGGTCCGAAACGCAGTATTTT	CASSYLGRVGSETQYF
once	TRBD1	TRBV7-9	TRBJ2-7	TGTGCCAGCAGCCCTCGGGACAGGGTATACGAGCAGTACTTC	CASSPRDRVYEQYF
-	-	TRBV5-8	TRBJ2-7	TGTGCCAGCTTGAGGCCTCAAAAGGGGCTCATCGCCTACGAGCAGTACTTC	CASLRPQKGLIAYEQYF
-	TRBD1	TRBV28	TRBJ1-2	TGTGCCAGCAGATCGGGACAGGGGAGATATGGCTACACCTTC	CASRSGQGRYGYTF
-	-	TRBV27	TRBJ2-1	TGTGCCAGCAGTAAAGGGGGAACTGAGCAGTTCTTC	CASSKGGTEQFF
-	-	TRBV7-8	TRBJ2-1	TGTGCCAGCAGCGTGCACAGGGCTGAGGAGCAGTTCTTC	CASSVHRAEEQFF
-	-	TRBV7-8	TRBJ2-1	TGTGCCAGCAGCTTACGCGGGGGCTATGAGCAGTTCTTC	CASSLRGGYEQFF
-	TRBD2	TRBV19	TRBJ2-1	TGTGCCAGTAGTGAAGCGGCGGGGGAATACAATGAGCAGTTCTTC	CASSEAAGEYNEQFF
-	-	TRBV27	TRBJ1-2	TGTGCCAGCAGTTCTCCCAGGGTGGCTGGCTACACCTTC	CASSSPRVAGYTF
-	TRBD2	TRBV4-2	TRBJ2-1	TGTGCCAGCAGCCAGTTAGCGGGAGACTCCTACAATGAGCAGTTCTTC	CASSQLAGDSYNEQFF
-	-	TRBV27	TRBJ2-1	TGTGCCAGCACCCCCGGGGTTAACGATGAGCAGTTCTTC	CASTPGVNDEQFF
-	-	TRBV6-1	TRBJ2-7	TGTGCCAGCAGTGAAGGGACATCCTCTCTCTACGAGCAGTACTTC	CASSEGTSSLYEQYF
-	-	TRBV9	TRBJ1-1	TGTGCCAGCAGCGGAACGCAGGAGGGGATGAACACTGAAGCTTTCTTT	CASSGTQEGMNTEAFF
-	TRBD1	TRBV4-3	TRBJ1-6	TGCGCCAGCAGCCAACGTACAGGGGGCTTAACACCCCTCCACTTT	CASSQRTGGLTPLHF
-	TRBD1	TRBV7-9	TRBJ2-1	TGTGCCAGCAGTTCGGGACAGGGGTCCTACAATGAGCAGTTCTTC	CASSSGQGSYNEQFF
-	TRBD1	TRBV5-4	TRBJ1-4	TGTGCCAGCAGGGAGGCGGGACAGGGGGAAGAAAAACTGTTTTTT	CASREAGQGEEKLFF
-	-	TRBV27	TRBJ1-5	TGTGCCAGCAGTTTACGGGGGGCGCCGGGGCAGCCCCAGCATTTT	CASSLRGAPGQPQHF
-	-	TRBV19	TRBJ2-7	TGTGCCAGTAGTATAGGTGCGGGTAACGAGCAGTACTTC	CASSIGAGNEQYF
-	TRBD1	TRBV6-4	TRBJ1-2	TGTGCCACACAGGGGTCAGACTATGGCTACACCTTC	CATQGSDYGYTF
-	TRBD1	TRBV6-1	TRBJ2-2	TGTGCCAGCAGTGAATTTCTAGGGGGCGCGTGGTCTGGGGAGCTGTTTTTT	CASSEFLGGAWSGELFF
-	TRBD2	TRBV25-1	TRBJ2-3	TGTGCCAGCAGTGAATATCTTCCGCGGGGGGGCACAGATACGCAGTATTTT	CASSEYLPRGGTDTQYF
-	TRBD2	TRBV6-1	TRBJ2-7	TGTGCCAGCAGTGAAGCTAAACGGGGAGGGCCGTATGAGCAGTACTTC	CASSEAKRGGPYEQYF
-	TRBD1	TRBV6-5	TRBJ1-5	TGTGCCAGCAGTGCGGGACAGGGGAATCAGCCCCAGCATTTT	CASSAGQGNQPQHF
-	TRBD2	TRBV7-2	TRBJ2-1	TGTGCCAGCAGTTATTCAAGCGGGGGGCCCAATGAGCAGTTCTTC	CASSYSSGGPNEQFF
-	-	TRBV27	TRBJ2-6	TGTGCCAGCAGTCCGAACAGGCCTGGGGCCAACGTCCTGACTTTC	CASSPNRPGANVLTF
-	TRBD1	TRBV4-3	TRBJ1-1	TGCGCCAGCAGCCAAGCCACAGGGGCCAACACTGAAGCTTTCTTT	CASSQATGANTEAFF
once	-	TRBV10-2	TRBJ1-5	TGCGCCAGCAGTGAGTGGCCAGGGAATCAGCCCCAGCATTTT	CASSEWPGNQPQHF
-	-	TRBV6-5	TRBJ1-2	TGTGCCAGCAGTTACCGTGGCTCCACCAACTATGGCTACACCTTC	CASSYRGSTNYGYTF
few	TRBD1	TRBV9	TRBJ1-1	TGTGCCAGCAGCCCCCGGACAGGGAACACTGAAGCTTTCTTT	CASSPRTGNTEAFF